The source of this TCR beta chain is a study of T cell responses to AZD1222 COVID-19 vaccine. Study-level results: White British donors predominated, females outnumbered males, and clonal diversity was possibly underestimated. At baseline, just 6 or 7 AZD1222 recipients tested seropositive.

Only in-frame clones appear in the TCRdb table, and some are missing; sequencing was by immunoSEQ multiplex PCR. The sample yields 120,000 or so clones, roughly 91% seen once. A word on this clone: Its antigen is as yet unknown.

The sequencing here drew on peripheral blood, taken on day 0 of AZD1222 vaccination. The sequence came from an adult in good health.

The CDR3, as DNA: TGTGCCAGCAGCTCGGGGGGCCTCTATGGCTACACCTTC. Translated: CASSSGGLYGYTF. The chain is built from TRBV5-4 and TRBJ1-2, with a possible D match to TRBD1 (6 bases). The CDR3 spans 13 residues. V was pared by 3 bases and J by 4 bases, with 10 bases between. Germline CDR1 and CDR2: SGHNT and YYREEE (reference sequence).